The clone carrying this T cell receptor (beta chain) has just a few counts. The antigen is unknown. This specimen belongs to a study of CD8+ T cells in alopecia areata. Study-wide points: In scalp, tofacitinib significantly decreased clonality and expanded CD8+ clones among the top 100.

V was pared by 4 bases and J by 3 bases, with 8 bases between. The CDR3 spans 13 residues. Germline V gene data show CDR1 as SGHNT and CDR2 as YYREEE (reference sequence). Noted treatment: oral pan-JAK inhibitor, 5-10 mg twice daily. Punch biopsies of lesional scalp, plus peripheral blood, were taken from alopecia areata patients. Sequencing relied on a cDNA template that was reverse transcribed from extracted RNA. TCRdb's table, derived via immunoSEQ multiplex PCR, lists solely in-frame clones and lacks some. The table has a few hundred thousand clones, less than 50% seen once. This sample comprised CD4+ T cells sorted from blood, obtained at approximately week 37, from a patient treated with tofacitinib. The origin of this receptor is a human donor with alopecia areata. This chain connects TRBV5-4 to TRBJ2-1; D is perhaps TRBD1 (5 bases). As DNA, the CDR3 is TGTGCCAGCAGCACAGACAGCTACAATGAGCAGTTCTTC. Amino acid sequence: CASSTDSYNEQFF.